This T cell receptor beta chain was identified during a study of CD8 T cells in Susac syndrome. Looked up from germline, CDR1 is MNHEY and CDR2 is SVGEGT. The CDR3 length is 16 residues. J gave up 2 bases and V 0 bases, and 7 bases lay outside the gene matches. Study-level results: As the study acknowledged, the number of individuals who were part of its TCR sequencing and HLA analysis was relatively small.

As to this clonotype: The antigen is not known.

Reverse transcription of roughly 0.45 to 1 ug RNA was carried out with random hexamers. Each CDR3 protein gets one entry after TCRdb re-called the immunoSEQ multiplex PCR reads with MiXCR. The table shows about 83,000 distinct CDR3 sequences, with 95% to 96% occurring only once. The sequenced sample was CD8+ T cells from PBMCs. The chain carries TRBV6-2 or TRBV6-3 and TRBJ2-7, with 7 positions matching TRBD1. The clonotype comes from a human donor with Susac syndrome. CDR3 bases: TGTGCCAGCAGTTACTCGAAAACAGGGGCAGCCTACGAGCAGTACGTC. This sequence encodes CASSYSKTGAAYEQYV.